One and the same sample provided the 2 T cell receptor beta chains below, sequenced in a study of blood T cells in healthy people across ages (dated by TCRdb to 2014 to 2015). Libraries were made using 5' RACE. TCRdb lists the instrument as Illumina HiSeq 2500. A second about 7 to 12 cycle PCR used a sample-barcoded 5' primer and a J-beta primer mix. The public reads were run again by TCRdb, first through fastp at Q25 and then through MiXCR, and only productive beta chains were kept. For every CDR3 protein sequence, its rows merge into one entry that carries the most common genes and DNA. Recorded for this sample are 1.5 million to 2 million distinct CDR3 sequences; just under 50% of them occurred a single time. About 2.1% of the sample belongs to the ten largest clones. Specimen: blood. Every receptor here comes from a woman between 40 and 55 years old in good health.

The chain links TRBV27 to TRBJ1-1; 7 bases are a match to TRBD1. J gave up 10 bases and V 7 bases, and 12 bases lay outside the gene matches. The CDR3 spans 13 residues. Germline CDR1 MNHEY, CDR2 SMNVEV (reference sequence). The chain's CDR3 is CASTRSGGGVAFF. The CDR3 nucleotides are TGTGCCAGCACCCGATCAGGGGGGGGTGTAGCTTTCTTT.

The CDR3 spells CASSPTEADEQFF. The CDR3 DNA reads TGTGCCAGCAGTCCCACAGAGGCCGATGAGCAGTTCTTC. The chain has TRBV6-4 and TRBJ2-1, with D unresolved. The V end lost 5 bases, the J end lost 8 bases, and 13 bases lay between the germline ends. The CDR3 runs to 13 residues. Germline V gene sequence: CDR1 MRHNA, CDR2 SNTAGT.